The 16 T cell receptor beta chains listed next were all sequenced from one sample in a study of blood T cell repertoires in COVID-19. Here immunoSEQ multiplex PCR was the method, and the copy in TCRdb shows in-frame clones only, minus some. Of approximately 400,000 clones in the sample, about 90% were seen once. The sample was peripheral blood. The receptor source for this set is a man aged 35-49 years with acute or convalescent COVID-19.

The chain couples TRBV4-1 to TRBJ2-5; 8 nucleotides agree with TRBD2. Germline loops: CDR1 MGHRA, CDR2 YSYEKL. Losses at the gene ends were 3 bases for V and 3 bases for J; bases not matched to a gene: 3. The CDR3 spans 14 residues. CDR3 loop: CASSQGGLEETQYF. CDR3 nucleotide sequence: TGCGCCAGCAGCCAGGGGGGACTAGAAGAGACCCAGTACTTC.

In its sample, this clone was seen once. The genes are TRBV6-6 and TRBJ2-4, with D possibly matching TRBD1 (5 bases). CDR1 is MNHNY and CDR2 is SVGAGI in the germline V gene (reference sequence). The CDR3 is made up of 14 amino acids. V was clipped by 6 bases and J by 6 bases, with 15 bases between them. CDR3 loop: CASSPQRQINIQYF. The CDR3 DNA reads as TGTGCCAGCAGCCCCCAGAGACAGATAAACATTCAGTACTTC.

This clone was seen only once. V gene TRBV4-1 combines with J gene TRBJ1-5; D gene uncertain. The germline CDR1 and CDR2 sequences are MGHRA and YSYEKL. The CDR3 contains 15 residues. Trimming shortened V by 4 bases and J by 3 bases, and 13 bases separated the two germline ends. CDR3 region: CASSPQGLHNQPQHF. The CDR3 coding sequence is TGCGCCAGCAGCCCTCAAGGACTTCACAATCAGCCCCAGCATTTT.

This clone was seen just once. The chain links TRBV7-9 to TRBJ1-3, with 10 bases identical to TRBD1. Germline values: CDR1 SEHNR, CDR2 FQNEAQ (reference sequence). The length of the CDR3 is 16 residues. V lost 5 bases to trimming and J lost 5 bases; unmatched junction nucleotides: 9. The CDR3 nucleotides read TGTGCCAGCAGCGGGGGGACAGGGGCACGAAGAAACACCATATATTTT. It codes for CASSGGTGARRNTIYF. Complete variable domain (other parts from reference TRBV7-9 and TRBJ1-3): DTGVSQNPRHKITKRGQNVTFRCDPISEHNRLYWYRQTLGQGPEFLTYFQNEAQLEKSRLLSDRFSAERPKGSFSTLEIQRTEQGDSAMYLCASSGGTGARRNTIYFGEGSWLTVV.

The V call is TRBV10-3, the J call TRBJ1-1; D might be TRBD1 (6 bases). Germline V lookup: CDR1 ENHRY, CDR2 SYGVKD. This CDR3 has 14 residues. V was clipped by 0 bases and J by 7 bases, with 12 bases between them. The CDR3 DNA follows: TGTGCCATCAGTGAGTCAGCAGGGGTAAATGAAGCTTTCTTT. It translates to CAISESAGVNEAFF.

The chain carries TRBV11-2 and TRBJ2-3, with a possible D match to TRBD2 (5 bases). The CDR3 is 14 amino acids. V lost 3 bases to trimming and J lost 4 bases, with 11 bases between them. Germline values: CDR1 SGHAT, CDR2 FQNNGV. In nucleotides, the CDR3 is TGTGCCAGCAGCTTTCGAGGGAGCGCAGATACGCAGTATTTT. It codes for CASSFRGSADTQYF. The whole variable domain, remainder taken from reference TRBV11-2 and TRBJ2-3, is EAGVAQSPRYKIIEKRQSVAFWCNPISGHATLYWYQQILGQGPKLLIQFQNNGVVDDSQLPKDRFSAERLKGVDSTLKIQPAKLEDSAVYLCASSFRGSADTQYFGPGTRLTVL.

This chain uses TRBV7-2 with TRBJ1-5; tentative D call: TRBD1 (6 bases). V was pared by 5 bases and J by 4 bases, with 15 bases between. The CDR3 sequence is 15 residues long. Looked up from germline, CDR1 is SGHTA and CDR2 is FQGNSA. The CDR3 protein is CASSRQTGPNQPQHF. CDR3 bases: TGTGCCAGCAGCCGCCAAACAGGGCCTAATCAGCCCCAGCATTTT.

Notes on this clone: Other DNA sequences in the sample encode the same CDR3. The V gene is TRBV27, the J gene TRBJ1-1; D remains ambiguous. The germline gives CDR1 MNHEY, CDR2 SMNVEV (reference sequence). V was pared by 0 bases and J by 1 base, with 3 bases between. The CDR3 contains 13 residues. Here the CDR3 DNA reads TGTGCCAGCAGTTTATCGCGGAACACTGAAGCTTTCTTT. Its protein is CASSLSRNTEAFF.

The CDR3 DNA is TGCGCCAGCAGCTCGAGGGGGACAGGAGATTACGAGCAGTACTTC. Its translation: CASSSRGTGDYEQYF. The chain joins TRBV5-1 to TRBJ2-7; 8 nucleotides line up with TRBD1. The CDR3 runs 15 residues. Germline-derived CDR1 and CDR2 are SGHRS and YFSETQ. The V segment lost 3 bases and the J segment 4 bases; nucleotides outside the gene matches: 9.

This clone occurred a few times. The chain joins TRBV7-2 to TRBJ2-5; weak D call: TRBD1 (5 bases). Germline V CDR1 and CDR2: SGHTA, FQGNSA. Trimming cost V 1 base and J 2 bases, with 8 bases left between them. The CDR3 contains 14 residues. The DNA for the CDR3 is TGTGCCAGCAGCTTAGTTTGGACACAAGAGACCCAGTACTTC. It translates to CASSLVWTQETQYF. The full variable domain, rest sourced from reference TRBV7-2 and TRBJ2-5, is GAGVSQSPSNKVTEKGKDVELRCDPISGHTALYWYRQSLGQGLEFLIYFQGNSAPDKSGLPSDRFSAERTGGSVSTLTIQRTQQEDSAVYLCASSLVWTQETQYFGPGTRLLVL.

The CDR3 DNA sequence: TGCGCCAGCAGACAGGGGCTTGAAGCTTTCTTT. This codes for CASRQGLEAFF. The rearrangement uses TRBV5-1 and TRBJ1-1; TRBD1 aligns across 7 bases. The CDR3 is 11 amino acids. Trimming took 5 bases from V and 7 from J; bases not matched to a gene: 2. CDR1 and CDR2 from the germline V gene are SGHRS and YFSETQ.

This rearrangement joins TRBV7-8 to TRBJ1-5, with no clear D. Germline V gives CDR1 SGHVS, CDR2 FQNEAQ. The CDR3 has 14 amino acids. V lost 2 bases and J 9 bases, leaving 14 bases between the germline ends. Here the CDR3 DNA reads TGTGCCAGCAGCTTACAACCCAGTGTTCGGCCCCAGCATTTT. This sequence encodes CASSLQPSVRPQHF.

The CDR3 nucleotides read TGTGCCAGCAGTGTTCCGGGGACTAGCGGGGGCAATGAGCAGTTCTTC. It translates to CASSVPGTSGGNEQFF. This rearrangement joins TRBV2 to TRBJ2-1, with 14 positions matching TRBD2. After removal of 4 bases from V and 6 bases from J, the junction contained 5 bases not matched to a gene. Germline assignment: CDR1 SNHLY and CDR2 FYNNEI. The CDR3 loop spans 16 amino acids.

This clone was detected only once. The chain employs TRBV19 and TRBJ2-7, with 10 bases matching TRBD2. This CDR3 region has 17 residues. Trimming removed 5 bases from V and 0 bases from J; junction bases left unmatched: 10. CDR1 and CDR2 (germline): LNHDA, SQIVND (reference sequence). This CDR3 reads CASSPLGTSEHSYEQYF. The CDR3 DNA reads as TGTGCCAGTAGTCCCCTCGGGACTAGCGAGCACTCCTACGAGCAGTACTTC.

The V call is TRBV2, the J call TRBJ1-5; 11 bases are a match to TRBD1. The J segment lost 4 bases and the V segment lost 5 bases, leaving 4 bases of the junction unmatched. The CDR3 is 15 amino acids. Germline V gene lookup returns CDR1 SNHLY and CDR2 FYNNEI. DNA for the CDR3: TGTGCCAGCAGTCTCGGACAGGGGGCAAATCAGCCCCAGCATTTT. It is translated as CASSLGQGANQPQHF.

The chain joins TRBV19 to TRBJ1-2, with TRBD1 matching 9 bases. CDR1 and CDR2 from the germline V gene are LNHDA and SQIVND (reference sequence). V gave up 3 bases and J gave up 7 bases; unmatched junction bases: 6. This CDR3 is built from 14 residues. As DNA, the CDR3 is TGTGCCAGTAGTATGGCGGGACAGGGCACTGGCTACACCTTC. Amino acid sequence: CASSMAGQGTGYTF.